The T cell receptor beta chain described here comes from a study of blood T cell repertoires in COVID-19 (dated by TCRdb to about 2020). Regarding the complete study: Samples covering the acute and convalescent phases of COVID-19 were provided by collaborators in the United States, Italy and Spain. A de-identified subject ID, COVID-19 status, age in years and sex were almost always included in the sample metadata. Subjects who had been exposed to COVID-19, were actively infected with it, or had recovered from it provided the deeply sampled blood TCRbeta repertoires that made up the dataset. Where HLA class I and class II types were available, the types were taken from metadata supplied by the sample provider, not from assay-based typing. The material from the prospective study consisted of cDNA or gDNA derived from T cells, B-cell-depleted T cells, or PBMCs. Samples came from the ongoing ImmuneRACE study (first 160 participants) plus 1,254 subjects from 6 global collaborators. The repertoires were released in a freely available public database intended as a resource for research on the immune response to SARS-CoV-2.

Enrolling through a virtual design, the prospective study's participants ranged in age from roughly 18 to 89 years and lived across 20 to 30 United States geographic areas. In the prospective study, cohorts were assigned on the basis of participant-reported clinical history obtained from a screening survey and a study questionnaire. For ImmuneRACE Cohort 3, a participant was defined as recovered based on two consecutive negative NP/OP PCR tests, clearance by a healthcare professional, or resolution of symptoms. Mobile phlebotomists in the prospective study collected whole blood, serum and a nasopharyngeal or oropharyngeal swab from every participant. Additional blood draws and questionnaires over a 2-month period could optionally be provided by prospective study participants. Prospective study blood samples were shipped either frozen or at room temperature before DNA extraction. Of note for this clone: Its antigen remains unidentified. Nothing much larger sits one base from this clone, and base qualities are not available.

Findings and caveats that apply to the study as a whole: How much clinical and demographic metadata was included differed by source and by participant, and the metadata was provided uncurated.

TCRbeta CDR3 regions were amplified from genomic DNA by means of the immunoSEQ Assay, a bias-controlled multiplex PCR. Under the source paper's analysis protocol: Within the assay, amplification of reference gene primers was used to estimate how many nucleated cells each sample contained. To quantify the absolute abundance of each unique TCRbeta CDR3 rearrangement, sequence reads were collapsed and filtered. For each sample, productive Simpson clonality was calculated by taking the square root of Simpson's diversity index across productive rearrangements. TCRdb took over this immuneACCESS table, retaining in-frame rearrangements with V and J assigned. Such tables are incomplete; in checked studies, under half of the missing clones stem from an unresolved V gene, and the remainder is unexplained. V and J calls and clone size follow that table, whereas D and trimming were derived from the DNA. Here the sample has fewer than 350,000 clones; 70% to 90% occur a single time. Approximately 5.7% of the sample goes to the ten largest clones.

The CDR3, from cysteine to phenylalanine, totals 11 residues. CDR3 DNA is the only sequence kept; it has 33 bases, read in frame from the first base. For CDR1 and CDR2, the germline V gene (reference sequence) lists DFQATT and SNEGSKA. Material for sequencing was PBMCs or T cells enriched from blood (not recorded which). The chain uses TRBV20-1 and TRBJ2-1, with 7 central nucleotides matching TRBD2. The receptor was derived from a woman aged 40 to 49 who had recovered from COVID-19. The nucleotides are TGCGCCCGGGGGGACGACAATGAGCAGTTCTTC. This yields the protein CARGDDNEQFF.